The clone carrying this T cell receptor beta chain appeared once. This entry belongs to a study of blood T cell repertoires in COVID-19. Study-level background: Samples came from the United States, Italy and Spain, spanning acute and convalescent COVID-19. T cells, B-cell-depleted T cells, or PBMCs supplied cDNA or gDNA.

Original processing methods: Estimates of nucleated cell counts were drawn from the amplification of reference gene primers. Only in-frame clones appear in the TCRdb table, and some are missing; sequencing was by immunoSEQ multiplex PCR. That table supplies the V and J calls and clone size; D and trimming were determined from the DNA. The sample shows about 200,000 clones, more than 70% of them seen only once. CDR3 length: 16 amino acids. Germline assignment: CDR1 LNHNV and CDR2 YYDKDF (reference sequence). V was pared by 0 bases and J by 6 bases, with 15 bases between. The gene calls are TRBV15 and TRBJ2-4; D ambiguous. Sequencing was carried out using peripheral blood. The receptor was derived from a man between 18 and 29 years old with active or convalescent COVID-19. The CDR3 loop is CATSRDVGSNINIQYF. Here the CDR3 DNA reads TGTGCCACCAGCAGAGATGTCGGGTCCAATATAAACATTCAGTACTTC.